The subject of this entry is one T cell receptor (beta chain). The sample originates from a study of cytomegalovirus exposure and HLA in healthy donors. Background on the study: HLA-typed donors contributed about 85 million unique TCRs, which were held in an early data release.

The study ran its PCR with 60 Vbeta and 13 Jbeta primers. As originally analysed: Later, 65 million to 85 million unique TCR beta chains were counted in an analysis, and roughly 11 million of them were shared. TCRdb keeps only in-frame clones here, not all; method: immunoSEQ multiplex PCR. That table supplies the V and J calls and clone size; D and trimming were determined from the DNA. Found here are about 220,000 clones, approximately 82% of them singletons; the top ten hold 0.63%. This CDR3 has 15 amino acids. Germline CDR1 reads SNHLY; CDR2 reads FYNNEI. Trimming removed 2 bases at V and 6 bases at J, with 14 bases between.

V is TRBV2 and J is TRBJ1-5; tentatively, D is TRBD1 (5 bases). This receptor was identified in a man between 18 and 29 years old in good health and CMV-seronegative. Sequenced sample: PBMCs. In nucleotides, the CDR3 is TGTGCCAGCAGTGAACTCACCTTAAGGGGTCAGCCCCAGCATTTT. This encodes CASSELTLRGQPQHF.